These 25 T cell receptor beta chains share one sample of origin, sequenced in a study of tumor-infiltrating lymphocytes in primary liver carcinoma (dated by TCRdb to 2015 to 2018). Total RNA and DNA were co-extracted from roughly 20-30 mg of bulk tissue with the AllPrep DNA/RNA mini kit, without cell sorting. Sequencing relied on an Illumina HiSeq 2500. TCRbeta-specific cDNA was reverse-transcribed from 500 ng total RNA using a constant-region primer and ProtoScript II reverse transcriptase. The TCRbeta libraries were prepared through three rounds of nested multiplex PCR following a slightly modified ARM-PCR procedure. Multiplex TRBV1-TRBV30 forward primers and a Cbeta reverse primer were used in the first two PCR rounds, each of which was run for around 10 cycles. The public reads were run again by TCRdb, first through fastp at Q25 and then through MiXCR, and only productive beta chains were kept. Records with the same CDR3 protein are collapsed into one entry carrying the most frequent genes and DNA. Present in this sample are about 54,000 distinct CDR3 sequences, 70% to 85% of which were seen just once. Approximately 25% of the sample belongs to the ten largest clones.

Sequenced sample: liver tumor tissue from sampling region 2. The cell subset or site label here, explained by the study, means: tumor region T2, inferior pole. These receptors were obtained from a man in his forties with primary liver carcinoma and hepatitis B virus infection.

CDR3 region: CASNSRPSGRIHEQFF. The CDR3 DNA is TGTGCCAGTAACTCGCGCCCCAGCGGGAGGATCCATGAGCAGTTCTTC. The V gene is TRBV11-2, the J gene TRBJ2-1, with 9 bases identical to TRBD2. The CDR3 has 16 residues. CDR1 SGHAT and CDR2 FQNNGV come from the germline V gene. V lost 9 bases, J lost 8 bases, and 17 bases stayed unmatched.

The sample holds one count of this clonotype. A much larger clone differs by one base, so this may be a read error. The chain joins TRBV5-1 to TRBJ2-3; no definite D call. The last part of the DNA fits TRBJ1-5 better; the J call may be wrong. The CDR3 contains 14 residues. CDR1 and CDR2 (germline): SGHRS, YFSETQ. The CDR3 nucleotides read TGCGCCAGCAGCTTGGTGGCCTCCACAGATACGCAGCATTTT. Encoded protein: CASSLVASTDTQHF.

Comment on this clonotype: Lacking the conserved final phenylalanine or tryptophan, this CDR3 likely reflects a read error. The DNA is omitted, as the CDR3 cannot be located on it reliably, and the CDR3 follows TCRdb's listing. The chain's CDR3 is CASSLGWQENNSPLDI. The J gene is TRBJ1-6, the V gene TRBV7-8. The CDR3 numbers 16 amino acids, ends counted. In germline, CDR1 is SGHVS, CDR2 FQNEAQ.

In this sample, this clonotype turned up a few times. This may arise from a read error, as a much more abundant clone is one base away. The J gene is TRBJ2-7, the V gene TRBV28; TRBD2 aligns across 7 bases. CDR1 is MDHEN and CDR2 is SYDVKM in the germline V gene. This CDR3 comprises 14 residues. J lost 2 bases, V lost 7 bases, and 8 bases had no gene match. This CDR3 reads CASNRLAGTYEQYF. In nucleotides, the CDR3 is TGTGCCAGCAACCGTTTAGCGGGTACCTACGAGCAGTACTTC.

On this clonotype: Being one base from a much bigger clone, this may be a read error. The chain joins TRBV2 to TRBJ2-7; no clear D gene. Germline CDR1 SNHLY, CDR2 FYNNEI. V was pared by 7 bases and J by 3 bases, with 13 bases between. The CDR3 contains 13 residues. Written as DNA, the CDR3 is TGTGCCAGCATTGCGGTCCTCTTCTACGAGCAGTACTTC. It translates to CASIAVLFYEQYF.

This clonotype came up once. The CDR3 end shows no conserved phenylalanine or tryptophan, and so a read error is likely. This chain links TRBV6-5 with TRBJ1-2; D gene uncertain. The length of the CDR3 is 12 residues. The V end lost 9 bases, the J end lost 2 bases, and 10 bases lay between the germline ends. Germline V gene data show CDR1 as MNHEY and CDR2 as SVGAGI. The DNA of the CDR3 is TGTGCCAGTAGCTCTCAGAACTATGGCTACACCTTG. It yields the protein CASSSQNYGYTL.

By frequency in the sample, this clonotype is medium-sized (0.01 to 0.1%). The V and J genes are TRBV12-3 or TRBV12-4 and TRBJ2-3; possible D gene TRBD2, 6 bases. The CDR3 covers 15 residues. Trimming removed 7 bases at V and 3 bases at J, with 17 bases between. CDR3 nucleotide sequence: TGTGCCAGCATCTTGAATAGCGGTGGGACAGATACGCAGTATTTT. Protein product: CASILNSGGTDTQYF.

In regard to this clonotype: Lacking the conserved final phenylalanine or tryptophan, this CDR3 likely reflects a read error. It is unclear where the CDR3 begins or ends on the DNA, so no DNA is shown, and the CDR3 is as TCRdb lists it. The rearrangement links TRBV5-1 to TRBJ2-1; the table calls TRBD2, which could not be checked here. The CDR3 comprises 16 residues, both ends counted. CDR1 and CDR2 (germline): SGHRS, YFSETQ. CDR3 region: CASSFLSGSSYNELFS.

The V gene is TRBV12-3 or TRBV12-4, the J gene TRBJ2-5; D call uncertain. This CDR3 has 13 amino acids. The V end was cut by 7 bases, the J end by 14 bases, with 23 bases between. Written as DNA, the CDR3 is TGTGCCAGCACCCCCGGCCATGTGGAGACCTACTACTTC. Its translation: CASTPGHVETYYF.

This clonotype has ten or more counts. V usage is TRBV12-3 or TRBV12-4 and J usage is TRBJ1-6; D is possibly TRBD1 (5 bases). Trimming shortened V by 3 bases and J by 6 bases, and 6 bases separated the two germline ends. The CDR3 sequence is 13 residues long. In DNA form, the CDR3 reads TGTGCCAGCAGTTTGGGGGGTAATTCACCCCTCCACTTT. Its protein product is CASSLGGNSPLHF.

About this clonotype itself: The junction departs from the called germline gene at one end, perhaps through a read error. The chain has TRBV9 and TRBJ1-5; no reliable D call. CDR1 and CDR2 from the germline V gene are SGDLS and YYNGEE. The CDR3 length is 13 residues. In DNA form, the CDR3 reads TGTACCAGCAGCGCTGACGGGAATCAGCCCCAGCATTTT. Protein sequence: CTSSADGNQPQHF.

Comment on this clonotype: Its ends do not fully match the called genes, so a read error is possible. DNA for the CDR3: TGTACCAGCAGCACCAGTCTAGGAGAGACACAGTACTTC. Protein: CTSSTSLGETQYF. The genes are TRBV11-2 and TRBJ2-5, with D unresolved. The CDR3 runs 13 residues. Germline CDR1 reads SGHAT; CDR2 reads FQNNGV.

As regards this clonotype: As the CDR3 is not closed by the conserved phenylalanine or tryptophan, this likely results from a read error. The chain is built from TRBV28 and TRBJ2-7; D is undetermined. Germline values: CDR1 MDHEN, CDR2 SYDVKM. This CDR3 region has 13 residues. Deletions cut 10 bases from V and 3 bases from J, with 16 bases between. For the CDR3, the DNA is TGTGCCATCTCTCGCCAATTCGTCTACGAGCAGTACTAC. Translating gives CAISRQFVYEQYY.

The gene calls are TRBV5-1 and TRBJ1-1, with D maybe TRBD1 (5 bases). This CDR3 region has 17 residues. Trimming took 4 bases from V and 5 from J, leaving 24 bases between them. CDR1 and CDR2 from the germline V gene are SGHRS and YFSETQ. CDR3 protein: CASSQKTRDGGNTEAFF. The CDR3 nucleotides read TGCGCCAGCAGCCAGAAGACAAGGGACGGAGGTAATACTGAAGCTTTCTTT.

This clonotype was recorded at least ten times. This chain joins TRBV28 and TRBJ2-3; perhaps TRBD2 as D (6 bases). The germline V gene has CDR1 MDHEN and CDR2 SYDVKM. Between the trimmed V and J ends, which lost 3 bases and 2 bases, there was a span of 12 bases. The CDR3 is 15 amino acids. CDR3 coding DNA: TGTGCCAGCAGTTTGGCGGGACCAGCCACAGATACGCAGTATTTT. This sequence encodes CASSLAGPATDTQYF.

In its sample, this clonotype was seen a few times. The chain has TRBV28 and TRBJ2-4; 11 bases are shared with TRBD2. Germline trimming cut 7 bases from V and 0 bases from J; bases unmatched to any gene: 8. CDR1 and CDR2 (germline): MDHEN, SYDVKM. The length of the CDR3 is 17 residues. The CDR3 nucleotides are TGTGCCAGCACCACAAGACTAGCGGGACTAGCCAAAAACATTCAGTACTTC. Its protein is CASTTRLAGLAKNIQYF.

Notes on this clonotype: Germline is not matched at one junction end, which may reflect a read error. The chain uses TRBV11-2 and TRBJ2-7; D call uncertain. CDR1 SGHAT and CDR2 FQNNGV come from the germline V gene. CDR3 length: 15 amino acids. The CDR3 nucleotides are TGTGCTAGCAGCCTATCTGTAGTAATATCCTACGAGCAGTACTTC. As protein: CASSLSVVISYEQYF. The full variable domain, in which reference TRBV11-2 and TRBJ2-7 provide the parts outside the CDR3, is EAGVAQSPRYKIIEKRQSVAFWCNPISGHATLYWYQQILGQGPKLLIQFQNNGVVDDSQLPKDRFSAERLKGVDSTLKIQPAKLEDSAVYLCASSLSVVISYEQYFGPGTRLTVT.

Regarding this clonotype: One junction end disagrees with the germline gene, perhaps due to a read error. The V call is TRBV5-4, the J call TRBJ2-7; 7 bases align to TRBD1. Germline V gene data show CDR1 as SGHNT and CDR2 as YYREEE (reference sequence). The CDR3 is 15 residues long. This CDR3 is CTSSLGRDSSYGQYF. DNA for the CDR3: TGTACCAGCAGCTTGGGTCGGGACAGTTCCTACGGGCAGTACTTC.

As concerns this clonotype: A read error may be the cause here, since a much bigger clone is one base away. CDR3 loop: CASGQGGGGNQPRHF. In DNA, the CDR3 is TGCGCCAGCGGCCAAGGTGGAGGAGGCAATCAGCCCCGGCATTTT. V usage is TRBV4-1 and J usage is TRBJ1-5, with no clear D. CDR3 size: 15 residues. Germline CDR1 and CDR2: MGHRA and YSYEKL.

In regard to this clonotype: Since a much larger clone is just one base distant, this may be a read error. The chain is built from TRBV28 and TRBJ1-4; 7 nucleotides line up with TRBD1. This CDR3 is 14 amino acids long. In germline, CDR1 is MDHEN, CDR2 SYDVKM. The CDR3 nucleotides are TGTTCCAGCAGACGGGACAGTCGAAATGAAAAACTGTTTTTT. Residues: CSSRRDSRNEKLFF.

To note about this clonotype: The germline gene is not matched at one end of the junction; a read error may be the cause. This chain connects TRBV11-2 to TRBJ1-3; tentative D call: TRBD1 (6 bases). Germline V gene sequence: CDR1 SGHAT, CDR2 FQNNGV. The CDR3 covers 14 residues. CDR3 bases: TGTGCCAGCAGCAAGGGGGGAAATAGAAACACCTTATATTTT. Its protein is CASSKGGNRNTLYF.

This clonotype was seen more than once but under ten times. Likely a read error: the CDR3 ends without its conserved phenylalanine or tryptophan. The chain recombines TRBV14 with TRBJ2-5; no firm D call. Germline CDR1 SGHDN, CDR2 FVKESK. CDR3 size: 17 residues. CDR3 region: CTSSQDHAPEFQETQYY. DNA for the CDR3: TGTACCAGTAGCCAAGACCACGCCCCGGAGTTCCAAGAGACCCAGTACTAC.

In regard to this clonotype: An end of the junction differs from the germline gene, which may be a read error. This chain joins TRBV5-4 and TRBJ2-1, with D perhaps matching TRBD1 or TRBD2 (7 bases each). The CDR3 has 16 amino acids. Germline V gene data show CDR1 as SGHNT and CDR2 as YYREEE (reference sequence). DNA for the CDR3: TGTGTCAGCAGCACCAGGGGGGGGACCGTCTACAATGAGCAGTTCTTC. It is translated as CVSSTRGGTVYNEQFF.

As to this clonotype: The junction departs from the called germline gene at one end, perhaps through a read error. In DNA form, the CDR3 reads TGTGCCAGCAGCTTAGGGGGGGCAGAAAAGAACACTGAAGCCTTCTTT. This sequence encodes CASSLGGAEKNTEAFF. The V gene is TRBV7-9, the J gene TRBJ1-1; maybe TRBD1 (6 bases). The CDR3 runs to 16 residues. Germline CDR1 and CDR2: SEHNR and FQNEAQ (reference sequence).

As for this clonotype: The CDR3 carries no conserved terminal phenylalanine or tryptophan, so it likely arises from a read error. The chain employs TRBV6-6 and TRBJ2-7, with D possibly TRBD1 on 7 matching bases. Germline lookup yields CDR1 MNHNY and CDR2 SVGAGI (reference sequence). The V end was cut by 11 bases, the J end by 8 bases, with 25 bases between. The CDR3 is 14 amino acids. The CDR3 nucleotides read TGTGCCGTCGGGGGACAGCAGCATTTCTGCAAGCAGTACCTC. Translated: CAVGGQQHFCKQYL.